These 24 T cell receptor beta chains came from one sample sequenced in a study of blood T cells in healthy people across ages. Combining a sample-barcoded 5' primer with a J-beta primer mix, a second PCR ran for about 7 to 12 cycles. MiXCR, run by TCRdb on the 5' RACE reads, gives a single entry per CDR3 protein. The sample lists about 590,000 distinct CDR3 sequences; around 31% were seen once. Specimen: blood. The receptors here all came from a woman aged 80 or over in good health.

In its sample, this clonotype was seen many times. The chain has TRBV4-1 and TRBJ1-2, with D unresolved. Looked up from germline, CDR1 is MGHRA and CDR2 is YSYEKL. With 0 bases removed from V and 8 bases from J, the gap between germline ends came to 4 bases. This CDR3 comprises 11 residues. DNA for the CDR3: TGCGCCAGCAGCCAAGATAAAGGCTACACCTTC. Translation: CASSQDKGYTF.

This clonotype showed up many times. This chain uses TRBV2 with TRBJ2-7, with 15 bases lining up with TRBD2. CDR3 length equals 19 residues. V dropped 5 bases and J dropped 1; count of bases not matched to a gene: 12. Germline V gene lookup returns CDR1 SNHLY and CDR2 FYNNEI. The CDR3 region has the DNA TGTGCCAGCAGTTTTAGCACCGGGACTAGCGGGGGGACGTCCTACGAGCAGTACTTC. Protein: CASSFSTGTSGGTSYEQYF.

In nucleotides, the CDR3 is TGTGCCAGCAGTTTGACGACAAGGAGGGACGAAAAACTGTTTTTT. Translated, it gives CASSLTTRRDEKLFF. This chain links TRBV28 with TRBJ1-4, with a weak D call TRBD1 (5 bases). The germline V and J ends were trimmed by 3 bases and 8 bases, with 16 bases remaining between them. Germline CDR1 reads MDHEN; CDR2 reads SYDVKM. This CDR3 is 15 amino acids long.

The gene calls are TRBV11-2 and TRBJ2-2; D possibly corresponds to TRBD2 (5 bases). Germline CDR1 and CDR2: SGHAT and FQNNGV. This CDR3 is 14 amino acids long. The V gene lost 1 base and the J gene lost 7 bases, with 10 bases spanning the gap. CDR3 amino acids: CASSLALAGGELFF. Here the CDR3 DNA reads TGTGCCAGCAGCTTAGCTCTTGCGGGCGGGGAGCTGTTTTTT.

This clonotype was detected ten times or more. This chain connects TRBV29-1 to TRBJ2-3; D might be TRBD1 or TRBD2, each matching 5 bases. Between the trimmed V and J ends, which lost 6 bases and 1 base, there was a span of 11 bases. Germline values: CDR1 SQVTM, CDR2 ANQGSEA. CDR3 length equals 13 residues. CDR3 in amino acids: CSVERGRTDTQYF. CDR3 nucleotide sequence: TGCAGCGTCGAGAGGGGCCGCACAGATACGCAGTATTTT.

A few counts support this clonotype. The V call is TRBV20-1, the J call TRBJ2-7; D possibly matches TRBD1 or TRBD2 (6 bases each). V lost 5 bases, J lost 7 bases, and 15 bases lay in between. The germline V gene has CDR1 DFQATT and CDR2 SNEGSKA (reference sequence). The CDR3 extends over 12 amino acids. The CDR3 reads CSAHPGGYEQYF. CDR3 DNA: TGCAGTGCTCATCCCGGGGGCTATGAGCAGTACTTC.

Comments on this clonotype: This clone may be a read error of a much larger clone one base away. The CDR3 region has the DNA TGTGCCTGGAGACCACGGGACAGGGGTTACAATAAGCAGTTCTTC. Amino acids: CAWRPRDRGYNKQFF. The chain recombines TRBV30 with TRBJ2-1; 10 bases are a match to TRBD1. Germline V CDR1 and CDR2: GTSNPN, SVGIG (reference sequence). This CDR3 is built from 15 residues.

At least ten counts were recorded for this clonotype. This chain connects TRBV7-9 to TRBJ2-4; D unclear. CDR3 length: 17 residues. The ends were cut back, 6 bases at V and 4 bases at J, with 22 bases in the middle. Germline CDR1 SEHNR, CDR2 FQNEAQ (reference sequence). CDR3: CASSLSTPGAGKNIQYF. DNA for the CDR3: TGTGCCAGCAGTTTAAGTACCCCGGGTGCAGGAAAAAACATTCAGTACTTC.

This clonotype was observed many times. The gene calls are TRBV6-5 and TRBJ2-2; D not resolved. CDR1 and CDR2 (germline): MNHEY, SVGAGI. V lost 0 bases and J lost 6, with 5 bases in between. CDR3 size: 13 residues. The CDR3 DNA reads as TGTGCCAGCAGTTACTCGAGGTCCGGGGAGCTGTTTTTT. It specifies CASSYSRSGELFF.

As to this clonotype: Just one base apart from a much larger clone, this may be a read error. This chain links TRBV4-2 with TRBJ1-2; unclear D gene. Germline V gives CDR1 LGHNA, CDR2 YNFKEQ. The CDR3 contains 15 residues. The CDR3 DNA follows: TGTGCCAGCATCCAAGATCAGAACGGAAACTATGGCTACACCTTC. This translates into CASIQDQNGNYGYTF.

This clonotype was detected ten times or more. The rearrangement joins TRBV20-1 to TRBJ2-5; 8 positions match TRBD2. CDR1 is DFQATT, CDR2 SNEGSKA, per germline (reference sequence). The CDR3 runs 14 residues. V gave up 1 base and J gave up 5 bases; unmatched junction bases: 6. This chain's CDR3 is CSARGPPGGETQYF. The CDR3 coding sequence is TGCAGTGCTAGAGGCCCGCCGGGGGGGGAGACCCAGTACTTC.

A few counts support this clonotype. A much more abundant neighbour one base away suggests this may be a read error. The rearrangement links TRBV5-1 to TRBJ1-4; a possible D gene is TRBD1 (5 bases). The CDR3 runs to 15 residues. Germline CDR1 and CDR2: SGHRS and YFSETQ. CDR3 in amino acids: CASSTGGATNEKRFF. Here the CDR3 DNA reads TGCGCCAGCAGCACCGGAGGGGCAACTAATGAAAAACGGTTTTTT.

This chain connects TRBV6-1 to TRBJ1-5; unclear D gene. The germline V gene has CDR1 MNHNS and CDR2 SASEGT. Trimming pared 2 bases from V and 9 bases from J, leaving 8 bases between. CDR3 length: 12 residues. The CDR3 loop reads CASSESPGPQHF. DNA for the CDR3: TGTGCCAGCAGTGAATCTCCGGGGCCCCAGCATTTT.

The V call is TRBV6-1, the J call TRBJ1-2; 11 bases match TRBD1. Germline trimming cut 5 bases from V and 2 bases from J; bases unmatched to any gene: 4. This CDR3 has 15 amino acids. The germline V gene has CDR1 MNHNS and CDR2 SASEGT. The CDR3 nucleotides are TGTGCCAGCAGTCGGGACAGGGGGACAAACTATGGCTACACCTTC. The encoded protein is CASSRDRGTNYGYTF.

This clonotype was found many times. J is TRBJ2-1 and V is TRBV7-2, with 9 bases that match TRBD2. This CDR3 spans 15 amino acids. The germline V gene has CDR1 SGHTA and CDR2 FQGNSA. The junction had 4 bases not matched to a gene; V was cut back by 2 bases and J by 5 bases. CDR3 bases: TGTGCCAGCAGCTTATCTAGCGGGACGAACAATGAGCAGTTCTTC. It translates to CASSLSSGTNNEQFF.

This clonotype was detected a few times. The chain combines TRBV20-1 with TRBJ1-3; no clear D gene. The ends were cut back, 6 bases at V and 11 bases at J, with 17 bases in the middle. Germline assignment: CDR1 DFQATT and CDR2 SNEGSKA (reference sequence). This CDR3 region has 12 residues. The CDR3 DNA sequence: TGCAGTGCCGTAACAAGAATGGATGCCATATATTTT. Residues: CSAVTRMDAIYF.

This clonotype has only a few counts. This chain uses TRBV4-3 with TRBJ1-4, with a possible D match to TRBD1 (6 bases). Germline V gene sequence: CDR1 LGHNA, CDR2 YSLEER. This CDR3 is built from 16 residues. V lost 0 bases and J lost 8, with 16 bases in between. CDR3 DNA: TGCGCCAGCAGCCAAGAACCGGGGGGGGCGCAGGAAAAACTGTTTTTT. Its translation: CASSQEPGGAQEKLFF.

This clonotype was counted at least ten times. The gene calls are TRBV11-2 and TRBJ2-1; TRBD2 matches at 9 bases. Per germline, CDR1 SGHAT and CDR2 FQNNGV. V trimming: 3 bases; J trimming: 8 bases; junction bases outside the gene matches: 11. CDR3 length equals 16 residues. CDR3: CASSLSGRGGLYEQFF. The DNA for the CDR3 is TGTGCCAGCAGCTTGTCTGGGCGGGGGGGTTTGTATGAGCAGTTCTTC.

This clonotype was detected many times. The V gene is TRBV10-3, the J gene TRBJ2-7; 9 nucleotides agree with TRBD1. The CDR3 is 17 amino acids. The germline V gene has CDR1 ENHRY and CDR2 SYGVKD. J lost 2 bases, V lost 6 bases, and 14 bases had no gene match. The CDR3: CAIRGSGGQGQTYEQYF. The CDR3 DNA follows: TGTGCCATCAGGGGGTCCGGGGGACAGGGCCAAACCTACGAGCAGTACTTC.

Note on this clonotype: A much larger clone lies one base from this, so it may be a read error. The V call is TRBV9, the J call TRBJ1-6; D gene unclear. CDR3 size: 14 residues. V was cut by 3 bases and J by 5 bases, with 9 bases left in between. CDR1 is SGDLS and CDR2 is YYNGEE in the germline V gene. This chain's CDR3 is CASSGGWDNSPLHF. CDR3 nucleotides: TGTGCCAGCAGCGGAGGCTGGGATAATTCACCCCTCCACTTT.

In this sample, this clonotype turned up a few times. The rearrangement uses TRBV29-1 and TRBJ1-3; D call uncertain. Germline V gene sequence: CDR1 SQVTM, CDR2 ANQGSEA. The V gene lost 4 bases and the J gene lost 0 bases, with 4 bases spanning the gap. The CDR3 has 12 residues. The chain's CDR3 is CSVGDSGNTIYF. CDR3 sequence (DNA): TGCAGCGTTGGGGACTCTGGAAACACCATATATTTT. Supplemented by reference TRBV29-1 and TRBJ1-3, the full variable domain reads SAVISQKPSRDICQRGTSLTIQCQVDSQVTMMFWYRQQPGQSLTLIATANQGSEATYESGFVIDKFPISRPNLTFSTLTVSNMSPEDSSIYLCSVGDSGNTIYFGEGSWLTVV.

This clonotype was seen a handful of times. The V and J genes are TRBV5-6 and TRBJ2-1; 15 bases line up with TRBD2. From germline, CDR1 is SGHDT and CDR2 YYEEEE. CDR3 length equals 18 residues. Trimming took 4 bases from V and 0 from J; bases not matched to a gene: 5. The CDR3 protein is CASSAGLAGGSSYNEQFF. In nucleotides, the CDR3 is TGTGCCAGCAGCGCGGGACTAGCGGGGGGAAGCTCCTACAATGAGCAGTTCTTC.

This clonotype showed up just a few times. The V and J genes are TRBV30 and TRBJ2-5; 7 bases are a match to TRBD1. Trimming took 3 bases from V and 1 from J; bases not matched to a gene: 8. The germline gives CDR1 GTSNPN, CDR2 SVGIG (reference sequence). The CDR3 is 15 residues long. The CDR3 here is CAWSKGTATQETQYF. CDR3 sequence (DNA): TGTGCCTGGAGCAAAGGGACAGCAACCCAAGAGACCCAGTACTTC.

The table lists this clonotype with a few counts. The rearrangement joins TRBV5-6 to TRBJ2-5, with 8 bases lining up with TRBD2. This CDR3 comprises 14 residues. Trimming at V came to 2 bases and at J to 6 bases, leaving 6 bases not matched to a gene. CDR1 is SGHDT, CDR2 YYEEEE, per germline. CDR3 protein: CASSLAGELKTQYF. The CDR3 nucleotides are TGTGCCAGCAGCTTAGCGGGGGAGTTGAAGACCCAGTACTTC.